This T cell receptor (beta chain) was obtained from a study of molecular identifiers for immune sequencing clone quantification. TCRdb reprocessed the PCR reads via MiXCR and lists one record per CDR3 protein. The sample shows around 470,000 distinct CDR3 sequences, under 30% of them seen only once. The CDR3 sequence is 14 residues long. For this clonotype: A single base separates this from a much larger clone, so it may be a read error.

The sequencing input was naive CD8+ T cells from blood, with Jurkat cell RNA spiked in. Subset here: FACS-sorted CD8+CD4-CCR7+CD45RA+ naive T cells. This TCR was recovered from a human donor in good health. Some libraries in this study had Jurkat cell RNA spiked in. This chain joins TRBV12-3 or TRBV12-4 and TRBJ1-5; the D gene is possibly TRBD1 (6 bases). For the CDR3, the DNA is TGTGCCAACAGTACACAGGGATACAATCAGCCCCAGCATTTT. It translates to CANSTQGYNQPQHF.